Listed below are T cell receptor beta chains from one sample, sequenced in a study of blood T cell repertoires in COVID-19. TCRdb keeps only in-frame clones here, not all; method: immunoSEQ multiplex PCR. The table includes around 130,000 clones, about 85% detected once. Sequencing was performed on peripheral blood. The receptors were sampled from a human donor with COVID-19, enrolled during active disease. The donor label of this sample is uncertain. The CDR3 runs from the conserved cysteine through the conserved F or W. The D gene is left open where the match is weak. Clone sizes are given selectively: once, few, many, or a class where the clone is expanded.

TRBJ1-2	TRBD1	.	TRBV5-1	TGCGCCAGCAGCGGGAGGACAGGGAGGAATGGCTACACCTTC	CASSGRTGRNGYTF
TRBJ2-1	.	.	TRBV11-3	TGTGCCAGCAGCTTAGGGGCCGGCAATGAGCAGTTCTTC	CASSLGAGNEQFF
TRBJ2-2	TRBD1	.	TRBV7-9	TGTGCCAACCTCAAAATCCCCGGGACAGGGAACACCGGGGAGCTGTTTTTT	CANLKIPGTGNTGELFF
TRBJ2-3	TRBD2	.	TRBV12-3/TRBV12-4	TGTGCCAGCCGTAGCGGGGGCACAGATACGCAGTATTTT	CASRSGGTDTQYF
TRBJ1-3	TRBD1	.	TRBV2	TGTGCCAGCCAACAGGGGTCTGGAAACACCATATATTTT	CASQQGSGNTIYF
TRBJ2-2	.	.	TRBV3-1/TRBV3-2	TGTGCCAGCAGCCAAGGGAGGGGGAACACCGGGGAGCTGTTTTTT	CASSQGRGNTGELFF
TRBJ1-2	.	.	TRBV5-8	TGTGCCAGCAGCTTGCCCCACAATGGCTATGGCTACACCTTC	CASSLPHNGYGYTF
TRBJ2-1	TRBD2	.	TRBV5-1	TGCGCCAGCAGCTCTCTAGCGGGGGACAATGAGCAGTTCTTC	CASSSLAGDNEQFF
TRBJ2-5	.	.	TRBV2	TGTGCCAGCAGTGCATTGGGAGGAGGGGGAGGGGAGACCCAGTACTTC	CASSALGGGGGETQYF
TRBJ2-5	.	.	TRBV6-1	TGTGCCAGCAGTGAACGACTAAAGGGGACCCAGTACTTC	CASSERLKGTQYF
TRBJ2-2	.	.	TRBV21-1	TGTGCCAGCAGCAGGGAGAGCGGGAGCAAATCCGCGAACACCGGGGAGCTGTTTTTT	CASSRESGSKSANTGELFF
TRBJ2-1	.	.	TRBV6-5	TGTGCCAGCAGTTACTCGGGGCCGCACAATGAGCAGTTCTTC	CASSYSGPHNEQFF
TRBJ2-5	.	.	TRBV18	TGTGCCAGCTCACCACCGGGTTCCGGGGGAAATCAAGAGACCCAGTACTTC	CASSPPGSGGNQETQYF
TRBJ1-2	TRBD1	.	TRBV6-5	TGTGCCAGCAGTTACTCGGGGGACAGGGTGGCTGGCTACACCTTC	CASSYSGDRVAGYTF
TRBJ2-3	.	.	TRBV7-9	TGTGCCAGCAGCCCTAGCACAGATACGCAGTATTTT	CASSPSTDTQYF
TRBJ2-7	.	.	TRBV5-1	TGCGCCAGCAGCTTGGGGGCGGGTGAAGAGCAGTACTTC	CASSLGAGEEQYF
TRBJ2-6	.	.	TRBV5-1	TGCGCCAGCAGCTTCGGAGGCGGCGCTGGGGCCAACGTCCTGACTTTC	CASSFGGGAGANVLTF
TRBJ1-5	.	.	TRBV21-1	TGTGCCAGCAGCTTACAACGGGGGTCCAATCAGCCCCAGCATTTT	CASSLQRGSNQPQHF
TRBJ1-4	TRBD1	few	TRBV19	TGTGCCAGTAACGCGGGACAGCTTAATGAAAAACTGTTTTTT	CASNAGQLNEKLFF
TRBJ2-5	.	.	TRBV4-1	TGCGCCAGCAGCCGACTAGTTTTAGAGACCCAGTACTTC	CASSRLVLETQYF
TRBJ2-5	TRBD2	once	TRBV19	TGTGCCAGTAGTGGGAGGCGGGGGGTCCAAGAGACCCAGTACTTC	CASSGRRGVQETQYF
TRBJ2-1	.	.	TRBV9	TGTGCCAGCAGCGTAGGCCTAGCAGCTTGGGGTTACAATGAGCAGTTCTTC	CASSVGLAAWGYNEQFF
TRBJ1-1	.	.	TRBV19	TGTGCCAGTAGTATGGAGGACAGCACCAACACTGAAGCTTTCTTT	CASSMEDSTNTEAFF
TRBJ1-2	.	.	TRBV7-9	TGTGCCAGCAGCGAGACAGTTAACTATGGCTACACCTTC	CASSETVNYGYTF
TRBJ2-7	TRBD2	.	TRBV3-1/TRBV3-2	TGTGCCAGCAGCCAAGATTTTTTGGGACTAGCGGGGGGCCAGCAGTACTTC	CASSQDFLGLAGGQQYF
TRBJ2-6	.	.	TRBV6-7	TGTGCCAGCAGGGCCCCGGCTCGGGGTCCTGAACACCTCTCTGGGGCCAACGTCCTGACTTTC	CASRAPARGPEHLSGANVLTF